This TCR beta chain was retrieved from a study of tumor-infiltrating lymphocytes in primary liver carcinoma (TCRdb year 2017). A note on the overall study: Of the five patients (three men and two women, aged 30 to 69 years), four had hepatocellular carcinoma and one had combined HCC and intrahepatic cholangiocarcinoma. The five patients had tumors staged T1-T3 N0M0, with maximum diameters ranging from about 4.2 to 11 cm. Samples yielded roughly 3.65 to 7.5 million productive TCRbeta reads; read depth did not differ significantly between tissue types. The study combined TCRbeta repertoire sequencing, expression microarrays and whole-exome sequencing across five regions of each liver tumor, with adjacent normal tissue and blood. A total of 35 specimens from 5 patients underwent TCRbeta repertoire sequencing, comprising roughly 25 tumor regions, 5 adjacent noncancerous liver tissues and 5 peripheral blood samples. To link TCRbeta repertoire diversity with the local molecular phenotype, the 25 or so tumor region samples were profiled using Agilent mRNA microarrays. Technical replicate repertoires showed high reproducibility, with mean shared-clone rates roughly 0.87 and correlation coefficients above 0.95.

CDR1 and CDR2 are read off the germline V gene as SQVTM and ANQGSEA. The CDR3 starts with the cysteine, ends with the phenylalanine, and has 14 residues. Left in the record is the CDR3 DNA by itself, 42 bases read in frame from the first base. Without any cell sorting, total RNA and DNA were co-extracted from about 20-30 mg of bulk tissue using the AllPrep DNA/RNA mini kit. Surgical resection was performed in China between November 2015 and 2016 on about 5 patients with histopathologically diagnosed primary liver carcinoma. At the time of sampling, the patients were treatment-naive and had chronic HBV infection. Each tumor was sampled at five spatially separated regions: the superior, inferior, left-lateral and right-lateral poles and the tumor centre. Histology showed that every tumor sample contained more than 80% viable tumor cells. Each fresh piece of tumor and adjacent tissue was cut in two, with one half stored in RNAlater at -80 degrees C and the other half sent for histology.

Study-level results and caveats: Comparison of CD4+ and CD8+ T cell repertoires was precluded by the use of bulk unsorted samples. The study included only four to six patients, and the authors note findings should be validated in a larger study. Only the TCR beta chain was sequenced, which likely underestimates true repertoire diversity because unpaired alpha chains were not captured. Only about 8-24% of top clones were present in all five regions of a tumor, suggesting spatial heterogeneity of tumor-infiltrating T cells. Repertoire overlap was higher between tumor regions (mean around 35%) than tumor-adjacent (approximately 17%) or tumor-blood (roughly 14%) pairs, consistent with antigen-driven expansion. A significantly larger repertoire fraction was made up by the top 250 clones in tumors than in blood (p = 0.039).

As to this clonotype: Its binding antigen is unknown. Relative to the germline gene, one junction end is altered; a read error may explain this.

Starting from about 500 ng total RNA, TCRbeta-specific cDNA was produced by reverse transcription with a constant-region primer and ProtoScript II reverse transcriptase. Three nested multiplex PCR rounds, following a slightly modified ARM-PCR procedure, were used to build the TCRbeta libraries. Multiplex TRBV1-TRBV30 forward primers and a Cbeta reverse primer were used in the first two PCR rounds, each of which was run for 10 cycles. Sample barcodes and Illumina adapters were added in a final 25-cycle PCR with Deep VentR polymerase. Before sequencing, amplicons of 200-500 bp were gel-purified using a QIAquick gel extraction kit. An Illumina HiSeq 2500 was used to sequence the TCRbeta amplicons with 250-bp paired-end reads. From the authors' description of their analysis: Trimmomatic v0.33 was used to quality-trim the reads, and FLASH v1.2.11 was used to merge paired reads so that full CDR3 sequences could be recovered. V, D and J germline segments were assigned to the rearranged TCRbeta sequences by MiGEC v1.2.1b. Clonotype statistics and Shannon-Wiener diversity indices were computed with VDJtools v1.0.0. Except for diversity analysis, only the 250 most abundant clonotypes of each sample were used in subsequent analyses to reduce sampling bias. TCRdb trimmed the raw reads at Q25, called clones with MiXCR and kept productive beta chains. Each record represents a unique CDR3 protein, reported with the most common genes and DNA among its rows. These V and J calls are TCRdb output, not the study's own analysis. This sample gives about 97,000 distinct CDR3 sequences in total; around two thirds of them show up just once. The top ten hold approximately 12% of the sample.

The source material was liver tumor tissue from sampling region 2. Sample cell subset or site, as interpreted from the label and publication: tumor region T2, inferior pole. This sequence was found in a woman aged 60-75 years with primary liver carcinoma and hepatitis B virus infection. This sequence uses TRBV29-1 and TRBJ1-5; 10 middle bases align to TRBD1. The DNA sequence is as follows: TGCAGCGTCGCGGGACAGGGGATGGGTCAGCCCCAGCGTTTT. The resulting protein is CSVAGQGMGQPQRF.